Sequencing of this T cell receptor beta chain was carried out in a study of blood T cell repertoires in COVID-19. Background on the study: In each case, the material was cDNA or gDNA derived from T cells, B-cell-depleted T cells, or PBMCs.

Assay used: immunoSEQ multiplex PCR; TCRdb lists only in-frame clones, some missing. Here the sample spans about 79,000 clones, roughly 90% being singletons. This CDR3 spans 16 amino acids. Germline CDR1 LGHDT, CDR2 YNNKEL (reference sequence). The trim removed 0 bases at V and 1 base at J, leaving 3 bases unmatched. This clone was seen only once. The chain has TRBV3-1 (or the pseudogene TRBV3-2) and TRBJ2-3; 8 nucleotides align to TRBD2. The clonotype comes from a man between 70 and 80 years old with active or convalescent COVID-19. Sequenced input: peripheral blood. The CDR3 sequence is CASSQDGGRRTDTQYF. CDR3 sequence (DNA): TGTGCCAGCAGCCAAGATGGCGGGAGGCGCACAGATACGCAGTATTTT.